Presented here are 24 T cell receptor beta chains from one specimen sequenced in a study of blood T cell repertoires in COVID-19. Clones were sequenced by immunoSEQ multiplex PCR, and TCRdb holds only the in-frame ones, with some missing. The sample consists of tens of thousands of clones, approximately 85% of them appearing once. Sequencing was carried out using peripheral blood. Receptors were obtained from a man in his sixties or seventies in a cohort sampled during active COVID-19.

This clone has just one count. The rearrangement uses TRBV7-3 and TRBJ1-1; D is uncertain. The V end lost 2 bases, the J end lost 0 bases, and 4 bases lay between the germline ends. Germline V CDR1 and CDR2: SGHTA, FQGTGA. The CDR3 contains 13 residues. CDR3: CASSLSVNTEAFF. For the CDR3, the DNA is TGTGCCAGCAGCTTATCGGTGAACACTGAAGCTTTCTTT.

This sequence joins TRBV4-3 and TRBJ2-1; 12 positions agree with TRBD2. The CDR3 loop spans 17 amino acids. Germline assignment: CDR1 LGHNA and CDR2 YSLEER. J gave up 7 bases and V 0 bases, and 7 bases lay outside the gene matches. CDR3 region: CASSQETSGRILNEQFF. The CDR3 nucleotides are TGCGCCAGCAGCCAAGAAACTAGCGGGAGGATCTTGAATGAGCAGTTCTTC.

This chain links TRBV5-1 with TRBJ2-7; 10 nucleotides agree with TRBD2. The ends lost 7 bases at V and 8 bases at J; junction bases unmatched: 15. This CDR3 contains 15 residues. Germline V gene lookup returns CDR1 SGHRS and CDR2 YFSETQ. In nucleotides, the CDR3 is TGCGCCAGCGGCGGGCCACTAGCGGGACCCGAAAAGCAGTACTTC. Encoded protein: CASGGPLAGPEKQYF.

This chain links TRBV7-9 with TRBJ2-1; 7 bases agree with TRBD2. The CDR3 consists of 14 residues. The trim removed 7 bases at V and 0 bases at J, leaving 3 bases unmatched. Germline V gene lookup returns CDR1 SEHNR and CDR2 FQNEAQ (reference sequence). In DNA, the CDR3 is TGTGCCAGCACCGAGCGGGACTCCTACAATGAGCAGTTCTTC. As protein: CASTERDSYNEQFF.

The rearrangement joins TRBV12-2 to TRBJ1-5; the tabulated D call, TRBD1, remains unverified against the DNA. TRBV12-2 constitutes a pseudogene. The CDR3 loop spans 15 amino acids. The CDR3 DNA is TGTGCAAGTCGCTTTGACAGGGACCGTAATCAGCCCCAGCATTTT. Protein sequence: CASRFDRDRNQPQHF.

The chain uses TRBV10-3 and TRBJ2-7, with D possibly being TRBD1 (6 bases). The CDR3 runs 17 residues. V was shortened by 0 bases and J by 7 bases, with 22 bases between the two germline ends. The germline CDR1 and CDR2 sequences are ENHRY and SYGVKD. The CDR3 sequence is CAISESKMGAGPREQYF. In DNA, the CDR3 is TGTGCCATCAGTGAGTCGAAGATGGGGGCGGGCCCTCGAGAGCAGTACTTC.

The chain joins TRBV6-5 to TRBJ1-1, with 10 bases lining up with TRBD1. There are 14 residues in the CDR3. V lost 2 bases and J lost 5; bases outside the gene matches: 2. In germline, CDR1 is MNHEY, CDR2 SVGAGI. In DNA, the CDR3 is TGTGCCAGCAGTTACCGGGACAGGGGAACTGAAGCTTTCTTT. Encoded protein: CASSYRDRGTEAFF.

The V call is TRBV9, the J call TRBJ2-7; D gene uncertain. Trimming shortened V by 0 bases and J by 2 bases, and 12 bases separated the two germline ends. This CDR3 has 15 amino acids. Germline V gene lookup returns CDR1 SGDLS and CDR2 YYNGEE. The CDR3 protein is CASSVAPRGTYEQYF. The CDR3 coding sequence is TGTGCCAGCAGCGTAGCTCCTCGCGGCACCTACGAGCAGTACTTC. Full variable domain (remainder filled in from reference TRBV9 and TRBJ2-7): DSGVTQTPKHLITATGQRVTLRCSPRSGDLSVYWYQQSLDQGLQFLIQYYNGEERAKGNILERFSAQQFPDLHSELNLSSLELGDSALYFCASSVAPRGTYEQYFGPGTRLTVT.

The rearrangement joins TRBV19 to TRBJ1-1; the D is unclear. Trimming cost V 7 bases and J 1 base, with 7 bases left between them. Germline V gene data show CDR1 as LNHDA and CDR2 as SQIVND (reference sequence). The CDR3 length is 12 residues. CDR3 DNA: TGTGCCAGTAAACGGGGGAACACTGAAGCTTTCTTT. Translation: CASKRGNTEAFF. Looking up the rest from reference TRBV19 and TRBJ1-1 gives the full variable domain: DGGITQSPKYLFRKEGQNVTLSCEQNLNHDAMYWYRQDPGQGLRLIYYSQIVNDFQKGDIAEGYSVSREKKESFPLTVTSAQKNPTAFYLCASKRGNTEAFFGQGTRLTVV.

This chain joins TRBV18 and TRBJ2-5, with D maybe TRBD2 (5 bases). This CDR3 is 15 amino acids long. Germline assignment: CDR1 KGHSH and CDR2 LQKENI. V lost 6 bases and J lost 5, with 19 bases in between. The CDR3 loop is CASSPLSGLGETQYF. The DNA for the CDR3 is TGTGCCAGCTCCCCATTAAGCGGCCTTGGGGAGACCCAGTACTTC.

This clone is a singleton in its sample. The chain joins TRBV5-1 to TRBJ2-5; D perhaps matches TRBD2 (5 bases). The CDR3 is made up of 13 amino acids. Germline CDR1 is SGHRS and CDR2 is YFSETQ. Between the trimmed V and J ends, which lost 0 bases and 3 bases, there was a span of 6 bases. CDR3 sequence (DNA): TGCGCCAGCAGCTTGGTCGGGGAAGAGACCCAGTACTTC. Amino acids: CASSLVGEETQYF. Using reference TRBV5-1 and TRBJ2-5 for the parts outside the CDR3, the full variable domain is KAGVTQTPRYLIKTRGQQVTLSCSPISGHRSVSWYQQTPGQGLQFLFEYFSETQRNKGNFPGRFSGRQFSNSRSEMNVSTLELGDSALYLCASSLVGEETQYFGPGTRLLVL.

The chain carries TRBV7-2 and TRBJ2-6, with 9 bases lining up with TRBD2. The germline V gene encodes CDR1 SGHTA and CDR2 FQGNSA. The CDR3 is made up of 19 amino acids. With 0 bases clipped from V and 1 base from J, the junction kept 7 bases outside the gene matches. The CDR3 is CASSLAVLAGFSGANVLTF. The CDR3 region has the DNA TGTGCCAGCAGCTTAGCGGTGCTAGCGGGATTTTCTGGGGCCAACGTCCTGACTTTC.

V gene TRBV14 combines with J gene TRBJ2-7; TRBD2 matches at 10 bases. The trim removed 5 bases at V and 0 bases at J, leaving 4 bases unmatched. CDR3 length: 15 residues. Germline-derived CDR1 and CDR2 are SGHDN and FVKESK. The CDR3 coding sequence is TGTGCCAGCAGCTGGACTAGCGGAGTCTCCTACGAGCAGTACTTC. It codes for CASSWTSGVSYEQYF.

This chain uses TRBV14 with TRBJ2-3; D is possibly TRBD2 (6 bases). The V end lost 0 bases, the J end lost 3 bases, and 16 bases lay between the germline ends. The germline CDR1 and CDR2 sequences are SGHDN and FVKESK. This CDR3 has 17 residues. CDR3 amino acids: CASSQDVLASGTDTQYF. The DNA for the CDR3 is TGTGCCAGCAGCCAAGACGTACTAGCATCGGGGACAGATACGCAGTATTTT.

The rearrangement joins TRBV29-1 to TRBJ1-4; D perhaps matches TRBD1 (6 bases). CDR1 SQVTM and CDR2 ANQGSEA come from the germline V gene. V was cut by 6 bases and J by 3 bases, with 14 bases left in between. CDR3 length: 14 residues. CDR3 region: CSVRGGGPNEKLFF. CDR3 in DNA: TGCAGCGTCAGAGGTGGGGGCCCTAATGAAAAACTGTTTTTT.

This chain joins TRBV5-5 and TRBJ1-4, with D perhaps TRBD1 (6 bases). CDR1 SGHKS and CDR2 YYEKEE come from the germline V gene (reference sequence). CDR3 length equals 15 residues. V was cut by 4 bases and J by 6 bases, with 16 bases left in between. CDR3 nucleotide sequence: TGTGCCAGCAGCCGAGGGTTGGCAGGGGATGAAAAACTGTTTTTT. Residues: CASSRGLAGDEKLFF.

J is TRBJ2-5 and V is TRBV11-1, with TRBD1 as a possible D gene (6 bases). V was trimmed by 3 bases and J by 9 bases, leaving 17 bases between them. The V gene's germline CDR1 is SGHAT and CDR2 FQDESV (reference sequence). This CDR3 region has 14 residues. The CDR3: CASSLDGFPGAQYF. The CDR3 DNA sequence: TGTGCCAGCAGCTTGGACGGATTTCCAGGGGCCCAGTACTTC.

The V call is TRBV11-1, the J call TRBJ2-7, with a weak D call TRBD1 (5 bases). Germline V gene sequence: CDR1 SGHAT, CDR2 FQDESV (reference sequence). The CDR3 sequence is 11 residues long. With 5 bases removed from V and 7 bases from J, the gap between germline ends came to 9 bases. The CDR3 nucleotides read TGTGCCAGCAGCCATGGACAAGAGCAGTACTTC. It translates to CASSHGQEQYF.

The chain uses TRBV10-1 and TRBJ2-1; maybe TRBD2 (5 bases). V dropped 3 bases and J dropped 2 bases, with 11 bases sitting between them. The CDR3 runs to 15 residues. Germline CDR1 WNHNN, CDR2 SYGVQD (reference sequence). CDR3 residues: CASSDSPGTYNEQFF. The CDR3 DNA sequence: TGCGCCAGCAGTGATAGCCCGGGGACCTACAATGAGCAGTTCTTC.

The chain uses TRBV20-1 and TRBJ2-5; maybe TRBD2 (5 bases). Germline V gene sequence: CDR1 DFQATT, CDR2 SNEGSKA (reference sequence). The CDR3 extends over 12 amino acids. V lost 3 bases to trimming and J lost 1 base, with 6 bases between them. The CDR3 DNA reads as TGCAGTGCTAGTCGGGGCCAAGAGACCCAGTACTTC. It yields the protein CSASRGQETQYF.

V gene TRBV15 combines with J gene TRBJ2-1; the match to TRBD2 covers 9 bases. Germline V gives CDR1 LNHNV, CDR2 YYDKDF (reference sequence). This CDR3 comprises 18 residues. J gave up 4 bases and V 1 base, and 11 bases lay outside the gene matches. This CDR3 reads CATSRAPGLAGLYNEQFF. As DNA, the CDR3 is TGTGCCACCAGCAGAGCACCGGGACTAGCAGGACTTTACAATGAGCAGTTCTTC.

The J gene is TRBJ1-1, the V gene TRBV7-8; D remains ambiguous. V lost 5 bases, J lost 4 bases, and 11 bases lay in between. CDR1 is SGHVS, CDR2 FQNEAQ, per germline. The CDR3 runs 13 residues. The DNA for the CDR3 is TGTGCCAGCAGCCGGGGAGGAAGCACTGAAGCTTTCTTT. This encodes CASSRGGSTEAFF.

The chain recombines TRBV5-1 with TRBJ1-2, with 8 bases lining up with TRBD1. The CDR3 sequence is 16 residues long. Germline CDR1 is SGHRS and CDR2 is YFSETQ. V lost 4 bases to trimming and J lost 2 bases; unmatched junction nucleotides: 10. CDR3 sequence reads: CASSPSYRGSNYGYTF. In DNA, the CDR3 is TGCGCCAGCAGCCCATCCTACAGGGGGAGCAACTATGGCTACACCTTC.

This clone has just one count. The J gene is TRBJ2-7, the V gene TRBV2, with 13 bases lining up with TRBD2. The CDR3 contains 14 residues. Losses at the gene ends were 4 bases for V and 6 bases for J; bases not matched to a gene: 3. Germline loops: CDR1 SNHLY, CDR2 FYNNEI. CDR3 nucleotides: TGTGCCAGCAGTGGGGGACTAGCGGGGAGCGAGCAGTACTTC. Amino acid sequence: CASSGGLAGSEQYF.